This T cell receptor (beta chain) is drawn from a study of blood T cell repertoires in COVID-19. The V gene lost 6 bases and the J gene lost 1 base, with 13 bases spanning the gap. Germline V gives CDR1 LNHDA, CDR2 SQIVND (reference sequence). This CDR3 is 15 amino acids long. Profiled with immunoSEQ multiplex PCR; TCRdb holds only in-frame clones, not every one. The table shows about 230,000 clones, with 70% to 90% occurring only once. Many counts were recorded for this clone. Material for sequencing was peripheral blood. This receptor was taken from a man aged 40-55 years with acute or convalescent COVID-19. The V gene is TRBV19, the J gene TRBJ1-5, with TRBD1 as a possible D gene (6 bases). As DNA, the CDR3 is TGTGCCAGTAGATTCCAGGGGACGAGCAATCAGCCCCAGCATTTT. Encoded protein: CASRFQGTSNQPQHF.